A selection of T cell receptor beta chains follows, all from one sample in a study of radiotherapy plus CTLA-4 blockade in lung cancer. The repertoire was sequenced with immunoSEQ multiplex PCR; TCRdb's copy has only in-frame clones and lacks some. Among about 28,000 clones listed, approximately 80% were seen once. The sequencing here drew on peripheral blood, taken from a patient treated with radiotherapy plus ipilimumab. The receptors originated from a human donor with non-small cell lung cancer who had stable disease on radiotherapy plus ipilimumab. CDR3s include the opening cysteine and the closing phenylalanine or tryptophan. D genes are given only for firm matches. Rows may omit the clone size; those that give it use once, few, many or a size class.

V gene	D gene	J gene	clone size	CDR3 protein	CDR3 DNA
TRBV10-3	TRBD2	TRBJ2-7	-	CASLLAGGYEQYF	TGTGCCTCTCTCCTGGCGGGGGGCTACGAGCAGTACTTC
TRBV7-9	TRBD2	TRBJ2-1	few	CASSLLAGLVEQFF	TGTGCCAGCAGCTTACTAGCGGGGTTGGTTGAGCAGTTCTTC
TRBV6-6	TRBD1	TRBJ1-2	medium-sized	CASTTGGDYGYTF	TGTGCCAGCACTACAGGGGGTGACTATGGCTACACCTTC
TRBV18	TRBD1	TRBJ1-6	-	CASSPNGQASSPLHF	TGTGCCAGCTCACCGAATGGACAGGCTTCTTCACCCCTCCACTTT
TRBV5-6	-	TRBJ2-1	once	CASSSLDRYNEQFF	TGTGCCAGCAGCTCATTGGACCGGTACAATGAGCAGTTCTTC
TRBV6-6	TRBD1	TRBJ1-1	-	CASRWTGGNTEAFF	TGTGCCAGCAGATGGACAGGGGGGAACACTGAAGCTTTCTTT
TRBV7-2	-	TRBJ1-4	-	CASSLVGESNEKLFF	TGTGCCAGCAGCTTAGTAGGGGAGTCTAATGAAAAACTGTTTTTT
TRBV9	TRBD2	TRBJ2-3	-	CASSVAIAGGYTDTQYF	TGTGCCAGCAGCGTAGCAATAGCGGGGGGGTACACAGATACGCAGTATTTT
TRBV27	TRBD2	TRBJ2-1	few	CASSASGTSGNNEQFF	TGTGCCAGCAGTGCATCCGGGACTAGCGGAAACAATGAGCAGTTCTTC
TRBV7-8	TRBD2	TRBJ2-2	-	CASSKPTSGGLRGGELFF	TGTGCCAGCAGCAAACCGACTAGCGGGGGGCTCCGGGGCGGGGAGCTGTTTTTT
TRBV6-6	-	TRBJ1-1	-	CASSYSGSEAFF	TGTGCCAGCAGTTACTCGGGGTCGGAAGCTTTCTTT
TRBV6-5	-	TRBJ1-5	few	CASSQGTNQPQHF	TGTGCCAGCAGTCAGGGTACGAATCAGCCCCAGCATTTT
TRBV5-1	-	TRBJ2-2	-	CAPRAPQSFANTGELFF	TGCGCTCCCAGGGCGCCCCAGTCCTTCGCGAACACCGGGGAGCTGTTTTTT
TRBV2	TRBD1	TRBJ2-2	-	CASSGWDSANTGELFF	TGTGCCAGCAGTGGGTGGGACAGCGCGAACACCGGGGAGCTGTTTTTT
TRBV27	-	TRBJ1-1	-	CASSLSIGRGVNTEAFF	TGTGCCAGCAGTTTATCGATTGGCAGGGGAGTGAACACTGAAGCTTTCTTT
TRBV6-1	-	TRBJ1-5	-	CASSSQKRQPQHF	TGTGCCAGCAGTTCCCAGAAACGTCAGCCCCAGCATTTT
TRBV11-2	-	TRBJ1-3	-	CASAPPGRRSGNTIYF	TGTGCCAGCGCCCCTCCGGGCCGCCGCTCTGGAAACACCATATATTTT
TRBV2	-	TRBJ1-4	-	CASSYTERDGTKPYEKLFF	TGTGCCAGCAGTTATACCGAAAGGGACGGAACAAAACCTTATGAAAAACTGTTTTTT
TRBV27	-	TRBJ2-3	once	CASSLSSGARDTQYF	TGTGCCAGCAGTTTATCATCGGGGGCAAGGGATACGCAGTATTTT
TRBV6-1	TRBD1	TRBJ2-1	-	CASSPGQGQFF	TGTGCCAGCAGTCCGGGACAGGGACAGTTCTTC
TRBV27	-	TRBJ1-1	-	CASSFSGNPQTFF	TGTGCCAGCAGTTTTTCCGGAAACCCCCAAACTTTCTTT
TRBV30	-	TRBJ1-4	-	CAWSAGTTGGYEKLFF	TGTGCCTGGAGTGCCGGGACAACCGGAGGGTATGAAAAACTGTTTTTT
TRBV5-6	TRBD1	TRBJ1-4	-	CASSLRTGGRPNEKLFF	TGTGCCAGCAGCCTAAGGACAGGGGGTCGTCCTAATGAAAAACTGTTTTTT
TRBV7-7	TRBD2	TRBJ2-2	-	CASSPSAGGIGELFF	TGTGCCAGCAGCCCATCCGCGGGGGGGATCGGGGAGCTGTTTTTT
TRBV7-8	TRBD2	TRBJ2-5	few	CASTKAGLAEETQYF	TGTGCCAGCACCAAGGCGGGACTAGCGGAAGAGACCCAGTACTTC
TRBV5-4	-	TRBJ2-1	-	CASSLVGRANEQFF	TGTGCCAGCAGCTTGGTGGGCAGGGCCAATGAGCAGTTCTTC
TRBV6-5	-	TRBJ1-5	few	CASRENQPQHF	TGTGCCAGCAGGGAAAATCAGCCCCAGCATTTT
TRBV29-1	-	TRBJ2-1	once	CSVEVQGGNEQFF	TGCAGCGTTGAGGTACAGGGGGGGAATGAGCAGTTCTTC
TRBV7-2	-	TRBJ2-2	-	CASSLIIRAAGELFF	TGTGCCAGCAGCTTAATTATCCGAGCTGCCGGGGAGCTGTTTTTT
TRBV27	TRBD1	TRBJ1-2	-	CASSSWGQGGGYTF	TGTGCCAGCAGTTCATGGGGACAGGGAGGTGGCTACACCTTC
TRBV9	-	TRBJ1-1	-	CASSSPPGNTEAFF	TGTGCCAGCAGCTCCCCCCCCGGTAACACTGAAGCTTTCTTT
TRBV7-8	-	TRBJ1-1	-	CASSRDGGMGTEAFF	TGTGCCAGCAGCAGGGACGGCGGGATGGGCACTGAAGCTTTCTTT
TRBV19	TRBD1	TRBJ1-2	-	CAAAPGGRVRAYGYTF	TGTGCCGCCGCCCCAGGGGGCAGGGTTAGGGCCTATGGCTACACCTTC
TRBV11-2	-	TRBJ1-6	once	CASRSQGLLRSPLHF	TGTGCCAGCAGATCACAGGGATTGTTACGTTCACCCCTCCACTTT
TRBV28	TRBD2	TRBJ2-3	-	CASSLGPSGVPDTQYF	TGTGCCAGCAGTTTAGGGCCTAGCGGGGTCCCAGATACGCAGTATTTT
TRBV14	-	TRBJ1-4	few	CASSQEEVVGEKLFF	TGTGCCAGCAGCCAAGAAGAGGTCGTGGGTGAAAAACTGTTTTTT
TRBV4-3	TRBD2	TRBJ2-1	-	CASSQEGLAGALHNEQFF	TGCGCCAGCAGCCAAGAAGGGCTAGCGGGGGCGCTCCACAATGAGCAGTTCTTC
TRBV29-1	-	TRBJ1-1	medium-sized	CSVDRDTEAFF	TGCAGCGTTGACAGGGACACTGAAGCTTTCTTT
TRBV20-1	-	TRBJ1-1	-	CSARDIYAFF	TGCAGTGCTAGAGATATTTACGCTTTCTTT
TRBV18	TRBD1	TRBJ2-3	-	CASSPLNRGRTDTQYF	TGTGCCAGCTCACCACTGAACAGGGGGCGCACAGATACGCAGTATTTT
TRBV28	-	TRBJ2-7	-	CASSFRAGEISYF	TGTGCCAGCAGTTTTAGGGCAGGGGAGATTTCGTACTTC
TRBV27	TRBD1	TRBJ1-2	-	CASRDDRASTYGYTF	TGTGCCAGCAGGGATGACAGGGCGAGTACTTATGGCTACACCTTC
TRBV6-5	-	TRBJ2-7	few	CASSASYEQYF	TGTGCCAGCAGTGCCTCCTACGAGCAGTACTTC
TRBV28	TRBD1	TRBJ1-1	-	CASSNDRGAEAFF	TGTGCCAGCAGCAACGACAGGGGCGCTGAAGCTTTCTTT
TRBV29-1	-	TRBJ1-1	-	CSVRRDLSTEAFF	TGCAGCGTTAGGAGGGATCTGAGCACTGAAGCTTTCTTT
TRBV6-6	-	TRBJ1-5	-	CAMPGEKGQPQHF	TGTGCCATGCCAGGGGAGAAGGGTCAGCCCCAGCATTTT
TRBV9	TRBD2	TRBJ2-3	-	CASSVVTSGGGDTQYF	TGTGCCAGCAGCGTAGTAACTAGCGGGGGTGGAGATACGCAGTATTTT
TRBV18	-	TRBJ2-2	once	CASSPTQGRALAGELFF	TGTGCCAGCTCACCAACCCAGGGGAGGGCACTGGCCGGGGAGCTGTTTTTT
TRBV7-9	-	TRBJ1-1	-	CASSPTVLGLYAFF	TGTGCCAGCAGCCCCACGGTACTGGGGTTATATGCTTTCTTT
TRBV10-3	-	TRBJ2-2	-	CATFDKNTGELFF	TGTGCCACCTTTGACAAGAACACCGGGGAGCTGTTTTTT
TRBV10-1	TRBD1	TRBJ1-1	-	CASSEALGQGAEAFF	TGCGCCAGCAGTGAGGCCTTGGGACAGGGGGCTGAAGCTTTCTTT
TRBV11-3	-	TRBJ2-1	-	CASSLEPGQHEQFF	TGTGCCAGCAGCTTAGAACCTGGACAGCATGAGCAGTTCTTC
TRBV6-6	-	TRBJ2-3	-	CASSYEGVGSTDTQYF	TGTGCCAGCAGTTACGAGGGGGTTGGGAGCACAGATACGCAGTATTTT
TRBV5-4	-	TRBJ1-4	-	CASSLSGTSGKLFF	TGTGCCAGCAGCTTATCAGGGACCTCCGGGAAACTGTTTTTT
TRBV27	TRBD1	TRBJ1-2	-	CASSPTGNYGYTF	TGTGCCAGCAGCCCGACAGGGAACTATGGCTACACCTTC
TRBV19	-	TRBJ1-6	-	CASSEAETRINSPLHF	TGTGCCAGTAGTGAGGCAGAAACCCGAATTAATTCACCCCTCCACTTT